A selection of T cell receptor beta chains follows, all from one sample in a study of shared clonotypes between healthy human individuals. Sequenced by immunoSEQ multiplex PCR; TCRdb stores in-frame clones only, minus some. The sample contains about 2.2 million clones, over 85% of which appear only once. The specimen sequenced was naive CD8+ T cells from PBMCs. Receptors originate from a man aged 18 to 35 in good health. Some clones in this sample may be carry-over from other donors' samples. The CDR3 runs from the conserved cysteine through the conserved F or W. A D gene is named only where the DNA matches it firmly. Where a row states a size, it is once, few, many or the class of an expanded clone; other rows omit it.

D: -
V: TRBV4-1
size: -
J: TRBJ1-2
DNA: TGCGCCAGCAGCCAAGCAGTCAGGCGTAGGGCGGACTATGGCTACACCTTC
CDR3: CASSQAVRRRADYGYTF

D: -
V: TRBV7-9
size: -
J: TRBJ2-5
DNA: TGTGCCAGCAGCTTACCTGGACTCAAGGGGTTAGAGACCCAGTACTTC
CDR3: CASSLPGLKGLETQYF

D: TRBD1
V: TRBV30
size: -
J: TRBJ1-2
DNA: TGTGCCTGGAGTGACACAGGGGGCGCTTATTATGGCTACACCTTC
CDR3: CAWSDTGGAYYGYTF

D: TRBD1
V: TRBV18
size: -
J: TRBJ2-7
DNA: TGTGCCAGCTCACCGGGACAGGACTACGAGCAGTACTTC
CDR3: CASSPGQDYEQYF

D: -
V: TRBV6-1
size: -
J: TRBJ2-7
DNA: TGTGCCAGCCGATCGGGGGCCAGCTCCTACGAGCAGTACTTC
CDR3: CASRSGASSYEQYF

D: -
V: TRBV19
size: -
J: TRBJ1-1
DNA: TGTGCCACCTGGGTAGAGGGCAGGAACACTGAAGCTTTCTTT
CDR3: CATWVEGRNTEAFF

D: TRBD2
V: TRBV7-6
size: -
J: TRBJ2-7
DNA: TGTGCCAGCAGCTTAGTTGCTAGCGGGAGACTCTACGAGCAGTACTTC
CDR3: CASSLVASGRLYEQYF

D: TRBD1
V: TRBV7-9
size: -
J: TRBJ2-7
DNA: TGTGCCAGCAGCTTGAGAGGGGGCTCGGGCGAGCAGTACTTC
CDR3: CASSLRGGSGEQYF

D: TRBD2
V: TRBV9
size: -
J: TRBJ2-3
DNA: TGTGCCAGCAGCGATCCTCAGAGCGGGGCGAGCACAGATACGCAGTATTTT
CDR3: CASSDPQSGASTDTQYF

D: TRBD2
V: TRBV9
size: -
J: TRBJ2-1
DNA: TGTGCCAGCAGCGTAGGGACTAGCGGGAGCAGTGAGCAGTTCTTC
CDR3: CASSVGTSGSSEQFF

D: TRBD1
V: TRBV28
size: -
J: TRBJ2-2
DNA: TGTGCCAGCGGGCGACAGGGCGACACCGGGGAGCTGTTTTTT
CDR3: CASGRQGDTGELFF

D: -
V: TRBV4-2
size: -
J: TRBJ2-7
DNA: TGTGCCAGCAGCCAAGAAGGAGAAGGGGGTAGCTACGAGCAGTACTTC
CDR3: CASSQEGEGGSYEQYF

D: TRBD1
V: TRBV9
size: -
J: TRBJ1-4
DNA: TGTGCCAGCAGCCCTAGGGGGGACAGGCCTTCAACTAATGAAAAACTGTTTTTT
CDR3: CASSPRGDRPSTNEKLFF

D: -
V: TRBV2
size: -
J: TRBJ1-2
DNA: TGTGCCAGCAGCCCGTTTCCCGGACAGCGGATAGATGGCTACACCTTC
CDR3: CASSPFPGQRIDGYTF

D: TRBD2
V: TRBV28
size: once
J: TRBJ2-3
DNA: TGTGCCAGCAGCCCTCGGACTAGCGGGTATGCAGATACGCAGTATTTT
CDR3: CASSPRTSGYADTQYF

D: -
V: TRBV27
size: -
J: TRBJ2-7
DNA: TGTGCCAGCAGGCCCGGCAATGGGCAGGGGAAGGGCGAGCAGTACTTC
CDR3: CASRPGNGQGKGEQYF

D: TRBD1
V: TRBV15
size: once
J: TRBJ1-2
DNA: TGTGCCACCAGCAGCTACCGGGACAGGTTCTTGAACTATGGCTACACCTTC
CDR3: CATSSYRDRFLNYGYTF

D: -
V: TRBV5-8
size: few
J: TRBJ1-1
DNA: TGTGCCAGCAGCTTCTGGCAGCTAGACACTGAAGCTTTCTTT
CDR3: CASSFWQLDTEAFF

D: TRBD2
V: TRBV6-5
size: -
J: TRBJ2-1
DNA: TGTGCCAGCAGGTCGACCGGGACTACCGACAATGAGCAGTTCTTC
CDR3: CASRSTGTTDNEQFF

D: -
V: TRBV19
size: -
J: TRBJ2-5
DNA: TGTGCCAGTAGTGTCTGGGGAGAGACCCAGTACTTC
CDR3: CASSVWGETQYF

D: -
V: TRBV19
size: -
J: TRBJ2-2
DNA: TGTGCCAGTAGTCCCGTAGGGGCAGGTCCCGGGGAGCTGTTTTTT
CDR3: CASSPVGAGPGELFF

D: -
V: TRBV9
size: -
J: TRBJ2-1
DNA: TGTGCCAGCAGCGATACCGGGACCCGATTTTATAATGAGCAGTTCTTC
CDR3: CASSDTGTRFYNEQFF

D: -
V: TRBV10-3
size: -
J: TRBJ2-7
DNA: TGTGCCACACGAGCCAGCCTCTCCTACGAGCAGTACTTC
CDR3: CATRASLSYEQYF

D: -
V: TRBV4-1
size: -
J: TRBJ2-7
DNA: TGCGCCAGCAGCCAAGATATCCGGGAGAGGGGCTACGAGCAGTACTTC
CDR3: CASSQDIRERGYEQYF

D: -
V: TRBV5-1
size: -
J: TRBJ2-1
DNA: TGCGCCAGCAGCTTGGAACCTAGCTTCTCCTACAATGAGCAGTTCTTC
CDR3: CASSLEPSFSYNEQFF

D: TRBD2
V: TRBV5-1
size: -
J: TRBJ2-1
DNA: TGCGCCAGCAGCCCGGGGGTAAGGACTAGCGGACATGAGCAGTTCTTC
CDR3: CASSPGVRTSGHEQFF

D: TRBD2
V: TRBV4-1
size: -
J: TRBJ2-7
DNA: TGCGCCAGCAGCACCAAGGGACTAGCGTTCAACGAGCAGTACTTC
CDR3: CASSTKGLAFNEQYF

D: -
V: TRBV19
size: -
J: TRBJ1-1
DNA: TGTGCCAGTAGTATATTCGCAGGGAGCACTGAAGCTTTCTTT
CDR3: CASSIFAGSTEAFF

D: -
V: TRBV6-1
size: -
J: TRBJ2-5
DNA: TGTGCCAGCAGTATTACACCCGACGAGGCCCAGTACTTC
CDR3: CASSITPDEAQYF

D: -
V: TRBV7-9
size: -
J: TRBJ2-7
DNA: TGTGCCAGCAGCTCAAGTGTGGGGAGGGAGCAGTACTTC
CDR3: CASSSSVGREQYF

D: -
V: TRBV7-9
size: few
J: TRBJ1-2
DNA: TGTGCCAGCAGCTTACCCAGGGGCGACGGCTACACCTTC
CDR3: CASSLPRGDGYTF

D: TRBD1
V: TRBV19
size: -
J: TRBJ2-7
DNA: TGTGCCAGTAGGGCCAACGACAGGGGTCGGGAGCAGTACTTC
CDR3: CASRANDRGREQYF

D: -
V: TRBV6-5
size: once
J: TRBJ2-2
DNA: TGTGCCAGCAGCAGCGACAGCTTGTCCACCGGGGAGCTGTTTTTT
CDR3: CASSSDSLSTGELFF

D: -
V: TRBV7-2
size: -
J: TRBJ1-2
DNA: TGTGCCAGCAGCCTTCGGACGATCCCCTATGGCTACACCTTC
CDR3: CASSLRTIPYGYTF

D: TRBD1
V: TRBV10-1
size: -
J: TRBJ1-1
DNA: TGCGCCAGCAGTGCTACGGGCAGGGAGTACCAGGGGGGCACTGAAGCTTTCTTT
CDR3: CASSATGREYQGGTEAFF

D: -
V: TRBV9
size: -
J: TRBJ1-1
DNA: TGTGCCAGCAGCGTACGTGGGGGGGCTGAAGCTTTCTTT
CDR3: CASSVRGGAEAFF

D: TRBD2
V: TRBV11-2
size: -
J: TRBJ2-7
DNA: TGTGCCAGCAGCTTGTGGGTACATAGCGGGAGAAGCGAGCAGTACTTC
CDR3: CASSLWVHSGRSEQYF

D: -
V: TRBV27
size: -
J: TRBJ2-5
DNA: TGTGCCAGCAGTTTAAGTCCAGGTATGGCCCAAGAGACCCAGTACTTC
CDR3: CASSLSPGMAQETQYF

D: -
V: TRBV9
size: -
J: TRBJ1-2
DNA: TGTGCCAGCAGCGTAGGTCCGGGGGCGGTTGGCTACACCTTC
CDR3: CASSVGPGAVGYTF

D: TRBD1
V: TRBV7-9
size: -
J: TRBJ2-3
DNA: TGTGCCAGCAGCCCCAAGGACAGGGTCCCCGGGGATACGCAGTATTTT
CDR3: CASSPKDRVPGDTQYF

D: TRBD2
V: TRBV5-1
size: -
J: TRBJ2-1
DNA: TGCGCCAGCAGCTTGTGGGCTAGCGGGACGTACAATGAGCAGTTCTTC
CDR3: CASSLWASGTYNEQFF

D: -
V: TRBV27
size: -
J: TRBJ2-5
DNA: TGTGCCAGCAGCCTGGTGGGACAACACCAAGAGACCCAGTACTTC
CDR3: CASSLVGQHQETQYF

D: TRBD2
V: TRBV19
size: -
J: TRBJ2-7
DNA: TGTGCTTCTAACTCGGGAGGGCCGGGGGAGCAGTACTTC
CDR3: CASNSGGPGEQYF

D: -
V: TRBV19
size: -
J: TRBJ2-2
DNA: TGTGCCAGTAGAGGCCTAGGCACCGGGGAGCTGTTTTTT
CDR3: CASRGLGTGELFF

D: TRBD1
V: TRBV4-1
size: -
J: TRBJ2-7
DNA: TGCGCCAGCAGCCAAGTAGGGGGACAGCCCTACGAGCAGTACTTC
CDR3: CASSQVGGQPYEQYF

D: TRBD1
V: TRBV29-1
size: -
J: TRBJ1-1
DNA: TGCAGCGGGATACAGGGGCGAGTGGCTGAAGCTTTCTTT
CDR3: CSGIQGRVAEAFF

D: -
V: TRBV9
size: few
J: TRBJ1-1
DNA: TGTGCCAGCAGCGTAGTAGGAGGGAACACTGAAGCTTTCTTT
CDR3: CASSVVGGNTEAFF

D: -
V: TRBV27
size: -
J: TRBJ2-7
DNA: TGTGCCAGCAGTTTTTCGGGCGAATATCGGGGGCAGTACTTC
CDR3: CASSFSGEYRGQYF

D: TRBD2
V: TRBV5-5
size: -
J: TRBJ2-1
DNA: TGTGCCAGCAGCCCCGAGCGGGAGTGGCAGTTCTTC
CDR3: CASSPEREWQFF

D: TRBD1
V: TRBV9
size: -
J: TRBJ2-3
DNA: TGTGCCAGCAGCGCCGCAGGGGGCTGGACAGATACGCAGTATTTT
CDR3: CASSAAGGWTDTQYF